The 21 T cell receptor beta chains reported below all come from one sample, sequenced in a study of CD8 T cells in Susac syndrome. Reverse transcription of roughly 0.45 to 1 ug RNA was performed with random hexamers. MiXCR was run by TCRdb on the immunoSEQ multiplex PCR reads, yielding one entry per CDR3 protein. Among 150,000 to 200,000 distinct CDR3 sequences listed, about 91% were seen once. Sequencing was performed on CD4+ T cells from PBMCs. These receptors all come from a human donor with Susac syndrome.

V usage is TRBV5-8 and J usage is TRBJ1-6; 8 positions match TRBD1. V gave up 4 bases and J gave up 15 bases; unmatched junction bases: 6. Germline V gives CDR1 SGHTS, CDR2 YDEGEE. The CDR3 is 12 amino acids. Here the CDR3 reads CASSGTGIFLHF. The CDR3 nucleotides read TGTGCCAGCAGCGGGACAGGTATTTTCCTCCACTTT. Drawing the rest from reference TRBV5-8 and TRBJ1-6, the complete variable domain is EAGVTQSPTHLIKTRGQQATLRCSPISGHTSVYWYQQALGLGLQFLLWYDEGEERNRGNFPPRFSGRQFPNYSSELNVNALELEDSALYLCASSGTGIFLHFGNGTRLTVT.

The rearrangement uses TRBV10-3 and TRBJ2-5, with D uncertain. V lost 4 bases and J lost 5, with 11 bases in between. Germline loops: CDR1 ENHRY, CDR2 SYGVKD. This CDR3 region has 13 residues. CDR3 coding DNA: TGTGCCATCAGTGGAGTAATGGTGGAGACCCAGTACTTC. Amino acids: CAISGVMVETQYF.

The rearrangement links TRBV2 to TRBJ1-5; D not certain. The CDR3 loop spans 13 amino acids. Germline-derived CDR1 and CDR2 are SNHLY and FYNNEI. The V gene lost 1 base and the J gene lost 5 bases, with 6 bases spanning the gap. CDR3 sequence: CASSEGSHQPQHF. CDR3 DNA sequence: TGTGCCAGCAGTGAAGGCAGCCATCAGCCCCAGCATTTT.

This clonotype was seen a single time. The gene calls are TRBV12-3 or TRBV12-4 and TRBJ2-7; no reliable D call. Trimming removed 4 bases from V and 1 base from J, with 14 bases in between. There are 15 residues in the CDR3. For the CDR3, the DNA is TGTGCCAGCAGTTCCCGGCAAGGGCCTTCCTACGAGCAGTACTTC. This translates into CASSSRQGPSYEQYF.

This clonotype was detected once. The J gene is TRBJ1-2, the V gene TRBV19; D call uncertain. The CDR3 runs to 16 residues. V lost 5 bases and J lost 4, with 20 bases in between. Germline V lookup: CDR1 LNHDA, CDR2 SQIVND (reference sequence). The CDR3 DNA reads as TGTGCCAGTAGTTCTGTTCTCCAGCCGGGCGGCTATGGCTACACCTTC. This gives the protein CASSSVLQPGGYGYTF.

The rearrangement links TRBV15 to TRBJ1-2; no clear D gene. Germline CDR1 is LNHNV and CDR2 is YYDKDF (reference sequence). Deletions cut 1 base from V and 6 bases from J, with 18 bases between. The CDR3 sequence is 16 residues long. The CDR3 bases are TGTGCCACCAGCAGAGTCTCGGGCTTGCTGCTGGATGGCTACACCTTC. Its protein product is CATSRVSGLLLDGYTF. Full variable domain (outside the CDR3, taken from reference TRBV15 and TRBJ1-2): DAMVIQNPRYQVTQFGKPVTLSCSQTLNHNVMYWYQQKSSQAPKLLFHYYDKDFNNEADTPDNFQSRRPNTSFCFLDIRSPGLGDTAMYLCATSRVSGLLLDGYTFGSGTRLTVV.

The CDR3 is CSAGPGGTGNTIYF. The DNA of the CDR3 is TGCAGTGCTGGCCCCGGGGGTACTGGAAACACCATATATTTT. The chain has TRBV20-1 and TRBJ1-3; D may be TRBD1 (5 bases). Germline lookup yields CDR1 DFQATT and CDR2 SNEGSKA (reference sequence). The CDR3 is 14 residues long. V was pared by 5 bases and J by 2 bases, with 13 bases between.

The chain is built from TRBV18 and TRBJ1-1; D unclear. V lost 10 bases and J lost 5, with 14 bases in between. Germline V CDR1 and CDR2: KGHSH, LQKENI. The CDR3 is 12 amino acids. CDR3 DNA sequence: TGTGCCACCCGGTCTCTAGGAACTGAAGCTTTCTTT. Its protein product is CATRSLGTEAFF.

The chain employs TRBV13 and TRBJ2-3, with 7 bases lining up with TRBD2. Trimming removed 3 bases from V and 5 bases from J; junction bases left unmatched: 5. This CDR3 contains 14 residues. Germline V lookup: CDR1 PRHDT, CDR2 FYEKMQ (reference sequence). CDR3 sequence (DNA): TGTGCCAGCAGCTTTGAGGGAGGGAGAGATACGCAGTATTTT. Its protein is CASSFEGGRDTQYF.

The rearrangement uses TRBV3-1 and TRBJ2-4; no clear D gene. V was pared by 3 bases and J by 9 bases, with 9 bases between. CDR1 is LGHDT, CDR2 YNNKEL, per germline (reference sequence). CDR3 length: 12 residues. The CDR3, as DNA: TGTGCCAGCAGCCAGAAATTAGGCATTCAGTACTTC. It specifies CASSQKLGIQYF.

The V and J genes are TRBV5-4 and TRBJ2-1; 10 bases are a match to TRBD2. Per germline, CDR1 SGHNT and CDR2 YYREEE (reference sequence). V was pared by 4 bases and J by 6 bases, with 7 bases of the junction left unmatched. This CDR3 spans 15 amino acids. The CDR3 here is CASSPGTSAGNEQFF. CDR3 coding DNA: TGTGCCAGCAGCCCCGGGACTAGCGCCGGCAATGAGCAGTTCTTC.

CDR3 protein: CAWSTSQGNQPQHF. CDR3 bases: TGTGCCTGGAGTACTTCCCAGGGAAATCAGCCCCAGCATTTT. V and J are TRBV30 and TRBJ1-5; tentatively, D is TRBD1 (5 bases). Trimming cost V 2 bases and J 4 bases, with 12 bases left between them. This CDR3 has 14 residues. Germline assignment: CDR1 GTSNPN and CDR2 SVGIG (reference sequence).

V usage is TRBV20-1 and J usage is TRBJ2-1, with 8 bases fitting TRBD2. The V gene end was trimmed by 2 bases and the J gene end by 0 bases; junction bases not matched to a gene: 0. Germline lookup yields CDR1 DFQATT and CDR2 SNEGSKA (reference sequence). The CDR3 is 14 residues long. DNA of the CDR3: TGCAGTGCTAGAAGCGGGAGCTCCTACAATGAGCAGTTCTTC. The encoded protein is CSARSGSSYNEQFF.

This clonotype was detected only once. The chain combines TRBV9 with TRBJ2-1; 7 bases are shared with TRBD1. Losses at the gene ends were 1 base for V and 9 bases for J; bases not matched to a gene: 10. Germline V gene data show CDR1 as SGDLS and CDR2 as YYNGEE. The CDR3 length is 15 residues. CDR3 amino acids: CASSVTGTDLGEQFF. The CDR3 nucleotides are TGTGCCAGCAGCGTAACCGGGACAGACCTTGGTGAGCAGTTCTTC.

The chain is built from TRBV12-3 or TRBV12-4 and TRBJ1-5; D is undetermined. V was shortened by 3 bases and J by 4 bases, with 13 bases between the two germline ends. The CDR3 is made up of 15 amino acids. The CDR3 loop is CASSFRREINQPQHF. The CDR3 region has the DNA TGTGCCAGCAGTTTCAGACGGGAGATAAATCAGCCCCAGCATTTT.

This chain links TRBV28 with TRBJ1-3; D not certain. The ends were cut back, 2 bases at V and 0 bases at J, with 11 bases in the middle. Germline-derived CDR1 and CDR2 are MDHEN and SYDVKM. This CDR3 has 16 residues. Here the CDR3 reads CASSLQLGSSGNTIYF. CDR3 DNA sequence: TGTGCCAGCAGTTTACAATTAGGGTCCTCTGGAAACACCATATATTTT.

The chain joins TRBV4-1 to TRBJ2-2, with a tentative D call TRBD2 (6 bases). The CDR3 has 16 residues. Germline loops: CDR1 MGHRA, CDR2 YSYEKL. Trimming removed 0 bases from V and 3 bases from J, with 11 bases in between. The CDR3, as DNA: TGCGCCAGCAGCCAAGATCAGCGGGCCTACACCGGGGAGCTGTTTTTT. This encodes CASSQDQRAYTGELFF.

This chain connects TRBV5-4 to TRBJ1-6, with 9 bases identical to TRBD1. The CDR3 totals 15 residues. Germline values: CDR1 SGHNT, CDR2 YYREEE (reference sequence). The J segment lost 11 bases and the V segment lost 3 bases, leaving 9 bases of the junction unmatched. The CDR3 protein is CASSSPGQGLTPLHF. DNA for the CDR3: TGTGCCAGCAGCTCCCCGGGACAGGGATTAACACCCCTCCACTTT.

The V gene is TRBV27, the J gene TRBJ1-5; D is unresolved. CDR3 length: 17 amino acids. Germline V CDR1 and CDR2: MNHEY, SMNVEV (reference sequence). The ends were cut back, 6 bases at V and 2 bases at J, with 20 bases in the middle. DNA of the CDR3: TGTGCCAGCAGCTCACTTCCCGTATTAGGTCGCAATCAGCCCCAGCATTTT. Translation: CASSSLPVLGRNQPQHF.

The CDR3 DNA is TGTGCCAGTAGTAGGGTGTCCGGGGAGCTGTTTTTT. It translates to CASSRVSGELFF. The gene calls are TRBV19 and TRBJ2-2; D not certain. The CDR3 runs 12 residues. Germline V lookup: CDR1 LNHDA, CDR2 SQIVND (reference sequence). V lost 4 bases and J 6 bases, leaving 6 bases between the germline ends.

V gene TRBV7-3 combines with J gene TRBJ2-3; D remains unclear. There are 13 residues in the CDR3. V gave up 5 bases and J gave up 6 bases, with 12 bases separating them. Germline V lookup: CDR1 SGHTA, CDR2 FQGTGA. The DNA of the CDR3 is TGTGCCAGCAGCCCAAACCAGCGCGATACGCAGTATTTT. Amino acid sequence: CASSPNQRDTQYF.